This T cell receptor (beta chain) emerged from a study of shared clonotypes between healthy human individuals. Whole-study context: Per-donor plates numbered three CD4 naive, three CD4 memory, two CD8 naive and one CD8 memory.

This was a deep-level run. The repertoire was sequenced with immunoSEQ multiplex PCR; TCRdb's copy has only in-frame clones and lacks some. This sample has about 180,000 clones, with over 85% found just once. The study drew all its donors from Caucasian adults living in Nashville, Tennessee. Sequencing was done on a sample of naive CD4+ T cells sorted from blood. The sample's subset: CD45RA+ positively selected. The receptor was derived from a woman aged 25-40 years in good health.

CDR3 in DNA: TGTGCCAGCAGCTTAGCCGGGCTGGGCAATCAGCCCCAGCATTTT. Residues: CASSLAGLGNQPQHF. The genes are TRBV7-2 and TRBJ1-5, with no clear D. Germline loops: CDR1 SGHTA, CDR2 FQGNSA. This CDR3 is built from 15 residues. Trimming stripped 0 bases from V and 2 bases from J, with 8 bases between.